This T cell receptor (beta chain) was documented in a study of cytomegalovirus exposure and HLA in healthy donors. The wider study: The approximately 700 first-cohort repertoires shared a platform with the 110 or so validation repertoires, as reported in a later analysis.

Points on this clone: Its antigen is unidentified.

CDR3 length: 16 residues. CDR1 and CDR2 from the germline V gene are SGHRS and YFSETQ. V was trimmed by 6 bases and J by 1 base, leaving 16 bases between them. Sequencing used immunoSEQ multiplex PCR; TCRdb keeps in-frame clones, though not all of them. The sample holds under 250,000 clones, around 90% seen once. Findings and caveats of the study: Reported performance of the classifier showed diagnosis of cytomegalovirus status with high specificity and sensitivity. Researchers counted around 150 TCR beta chains as cytomegalovirus-associated. There were a few CMV-associated chains whose specificity for CMV antigens was confirmed in vitro.

This receptor was taken from a woman under 30 in good health and CMV-seronegative. The sample comprised PBMCs. The rearrangement joins TRBV5-1 to TRBJ2-2; possibly TRBD1 for D (5 bases). The CDR3 DNA reads as TGCGCCAGCACCACAACAGGTGTCCTGAACACCGGGGAGCTGTTTTTT. Amino acid sequence: CASTTTGVLNTGELFF.